The present entry profiles one T cell receptor beta chain with its context. Its matching antigen is unknown. This sample is part of a study of CD8 T cells in Susac syndrome. Random hexamers served to reverse transcribe roughly 0.45 to 1 ug RNA. immunoSEQ multiplex PCR amplified TCR beta CDR3 across 54 Vbeta, 13 Jbeta. TCRdb re-analysed the immunoSEQ multiplex PCR reads in MiXCR, keeping a single row per CDR3 protein. The sample lists about 190,000 distinct CDR3 sequences; roughly 94% were seen once. Negative magnetic isolation gave CD8+ and CD4+ cells; FACS enriched CD8+ TEMRA. V lost 0 bases and J lost 2, with 9 bases in between. CDR1 SGHRS and CDR2 YFSETQ come from the germline V gene. This CDR3 has 14 amino acids. General observations from the study: The study's TCR sequencing and HLA analysis drew on a certain number of individuals. That number was acknowledged as relatively small. The peak of CD8+ clonal expansion in Susac was seen in TEMRA cells and active patients.

The chain recombines TRBV5-1 with TRBJ2-7; D is perhaps TRBD1 (5 bases). Sample: CD8+ T cells from PBMCs. The sequence came from a human donor with Susac syndrome. In DNA, the CDR3 is TGCGCCAGCAGCTTGGAAACAGGAACCTACGAGCAGTACTTC. It encodes CASSLETGTYEQYF. Variable domain in full (rest from reference TRBV5-1 and TRBJ2-7): KAGVTQTPRYLIKTRGQQVTLSCSPISGHRSVSWYQQTPGQGLQFLFEYFSETQRNKGNFPGRFSGRQFSNSRSEMNVSTLELGDSALYLCASSLETGTYEQYFGPGTRLTVT.